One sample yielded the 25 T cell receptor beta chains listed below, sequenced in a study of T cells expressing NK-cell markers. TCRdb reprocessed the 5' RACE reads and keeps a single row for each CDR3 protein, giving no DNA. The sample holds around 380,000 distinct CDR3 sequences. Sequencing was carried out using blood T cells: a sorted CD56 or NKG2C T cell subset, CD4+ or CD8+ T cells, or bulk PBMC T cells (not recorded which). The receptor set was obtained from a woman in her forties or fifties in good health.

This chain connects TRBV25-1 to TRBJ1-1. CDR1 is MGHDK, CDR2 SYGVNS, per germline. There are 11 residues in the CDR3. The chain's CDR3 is CASSELGEAFF. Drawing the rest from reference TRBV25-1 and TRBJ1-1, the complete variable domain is EADIYQTPRYLVIGTGKKITLECSQTMGHDKMYWYQQDPGMELHLIHYSYGVNSTEKGDLSSESTVSRIRTEHFPLTLESARPSHTSQYLCASSELGEAFFGQGTRLTVV.

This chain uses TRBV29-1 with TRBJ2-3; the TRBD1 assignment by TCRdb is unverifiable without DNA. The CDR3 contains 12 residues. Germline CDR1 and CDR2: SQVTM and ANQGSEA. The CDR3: CSVRTGFAPQYF.

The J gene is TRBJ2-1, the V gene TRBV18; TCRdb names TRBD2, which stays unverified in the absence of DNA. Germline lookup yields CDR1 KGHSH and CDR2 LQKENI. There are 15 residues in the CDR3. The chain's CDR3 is CASSPSAGGGNEQFF.

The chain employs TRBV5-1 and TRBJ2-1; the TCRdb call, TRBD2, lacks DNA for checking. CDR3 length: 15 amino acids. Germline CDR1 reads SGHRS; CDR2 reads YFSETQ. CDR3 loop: CASSLQGLVANEQFF.

The CDR3 loop reads CASSLLSGGRGGNEQFF. The rearrangement links TRBV5-5 to TRBJ2-1; the TRBD2 assignment by TCRdb is unverifiable without DNA. CDR1 is SGHKS and CDR2 is YYEKEE in the germline V gene (reference sequence). The length of the CDR3 is 17 residues.

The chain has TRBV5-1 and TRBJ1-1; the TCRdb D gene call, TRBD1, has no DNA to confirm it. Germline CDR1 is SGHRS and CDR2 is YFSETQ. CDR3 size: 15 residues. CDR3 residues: CASSLEAGVNTEAFF.

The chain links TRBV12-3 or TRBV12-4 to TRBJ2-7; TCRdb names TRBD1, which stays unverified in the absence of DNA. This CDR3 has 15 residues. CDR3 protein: CASSSLDRYTYEQYF.

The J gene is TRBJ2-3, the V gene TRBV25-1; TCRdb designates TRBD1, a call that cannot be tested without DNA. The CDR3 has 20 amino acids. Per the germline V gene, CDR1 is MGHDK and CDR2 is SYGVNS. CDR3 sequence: CASSAITPGPTRGGTDTQYF.

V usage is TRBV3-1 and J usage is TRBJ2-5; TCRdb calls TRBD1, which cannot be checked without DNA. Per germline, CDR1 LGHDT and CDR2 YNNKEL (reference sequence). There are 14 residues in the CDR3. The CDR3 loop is CASSRGRGKETQYF.

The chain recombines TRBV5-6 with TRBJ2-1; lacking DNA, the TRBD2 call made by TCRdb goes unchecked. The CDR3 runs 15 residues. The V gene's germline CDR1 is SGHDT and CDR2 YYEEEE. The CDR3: CASSFLLASYNEQFF.

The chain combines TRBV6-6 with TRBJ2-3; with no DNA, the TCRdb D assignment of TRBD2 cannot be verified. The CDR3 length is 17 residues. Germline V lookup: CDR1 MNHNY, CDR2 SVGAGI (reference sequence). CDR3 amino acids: CASSLPPIGDPTDTQYF.

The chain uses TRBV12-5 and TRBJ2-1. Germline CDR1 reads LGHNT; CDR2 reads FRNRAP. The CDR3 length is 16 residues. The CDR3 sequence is CASGLGVETVFNEQFF.

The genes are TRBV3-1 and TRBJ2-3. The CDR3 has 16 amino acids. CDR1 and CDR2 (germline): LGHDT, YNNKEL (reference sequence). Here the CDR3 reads CASSQDLRLRTDTQYF.

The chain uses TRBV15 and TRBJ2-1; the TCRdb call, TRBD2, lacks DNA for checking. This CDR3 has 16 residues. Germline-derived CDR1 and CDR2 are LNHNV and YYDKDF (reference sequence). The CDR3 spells CATSLSVADLGNEQFF.

The chain's CDR3 is CASSLVSEQETQYF. The rearrangement joins TRBV5-1 to TRBJ2-5. Germline V lookup: CDR1 SGHRS, CDR2 YFSETQ. CDR3 length equals 14 residues.

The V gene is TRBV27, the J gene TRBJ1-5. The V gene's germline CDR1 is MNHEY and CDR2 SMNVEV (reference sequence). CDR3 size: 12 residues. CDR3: CASAESNQPQHF.

The CDR3 sequence is CASRRQGQNTEAFF. The chain is built from TRBV27 and TRBJ1-1; TCRdb returns TRBD1, unconfirmable since there is no DNA. CDR1 and CDR2 from the germline V gene are MNHEY and SMNVEV (reference sequence). The CDR3 sequence is 14 residues long.

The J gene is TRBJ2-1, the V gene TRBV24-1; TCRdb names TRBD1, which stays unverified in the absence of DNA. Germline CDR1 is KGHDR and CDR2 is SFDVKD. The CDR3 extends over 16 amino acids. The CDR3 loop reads CATSDMGQNSYNEQFF.

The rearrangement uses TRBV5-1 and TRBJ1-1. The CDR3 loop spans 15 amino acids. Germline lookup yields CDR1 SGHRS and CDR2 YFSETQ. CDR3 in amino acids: CASSVRGGPGTEAFF.

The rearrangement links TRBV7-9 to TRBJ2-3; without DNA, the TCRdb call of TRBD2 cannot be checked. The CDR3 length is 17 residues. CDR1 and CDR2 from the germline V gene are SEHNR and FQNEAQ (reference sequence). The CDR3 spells CASSRGLAGVLPDTQYF.

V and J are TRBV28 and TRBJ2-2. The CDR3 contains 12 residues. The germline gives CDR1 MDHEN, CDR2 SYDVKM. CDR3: CASARATGELFF.

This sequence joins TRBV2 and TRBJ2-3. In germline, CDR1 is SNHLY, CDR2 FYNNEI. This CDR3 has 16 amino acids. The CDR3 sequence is CASSESSGINTDTQYF. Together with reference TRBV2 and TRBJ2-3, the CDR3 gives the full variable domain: EPEVTQTPSHQVTQMGQEVILRCVPISNHLYFYWYRQILGQKVEFLVSFYNNEISEKSEIFDDQFSVERPDGSNFTLKIRSTKLEDSAMYFCASSESSGINTDTQYFGPGTRLTVL.

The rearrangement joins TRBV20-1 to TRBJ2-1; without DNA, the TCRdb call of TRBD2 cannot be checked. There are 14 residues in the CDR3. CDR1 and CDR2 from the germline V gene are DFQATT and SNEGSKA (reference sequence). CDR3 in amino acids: CSAEGLAIGNEQFF.

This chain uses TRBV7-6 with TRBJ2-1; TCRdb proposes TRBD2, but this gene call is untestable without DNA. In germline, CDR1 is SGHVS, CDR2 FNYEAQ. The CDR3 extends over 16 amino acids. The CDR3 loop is CASSSTGTSFFDEQFF.

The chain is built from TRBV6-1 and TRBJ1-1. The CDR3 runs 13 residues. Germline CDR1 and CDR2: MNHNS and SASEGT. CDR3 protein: CASSEVRATEAFF.